This T cell receptor beta chain comes out of a study of blood T cell repertoires in COVID-19 (dated by TCRdb to about 2020). About the study as a whole: The collaborator samples originated in the United States, Italy and Spain and spanned the acute and convalescent phases of COVID-19. Nearly every sample came with metadata listing a de-identified subject ID, COVID-19 status, age in years and sex. The repertoires were released in a freely available public database intended as a resource for research on the immune response to SARS-CoV-2. The material from the prospective study consisted of cDNA or gDNA derived from T cells, B-cell-depleted T cells, or PBMCs. The dataset comprised deeply sampled blood TCRbeta repertoires from subjects exposed to, actively infected with, or recovered from COVID-19. Where available, HLA class I and class II types were obtained from metadata supplied by the sample provider rather than from assay-based typing. Samples came from the ongoing ImmuneRACE study (first 160 participants) plus 1,254 subjects from 6 global collaborators. Findings and caveats that apply to the study as a whole: The quantity of clinical and demographic metadata differed by source and by participant and was supplied without curation.

The sample holds a few counts of this clone. The antigen this receptor binds is unknown. No base quality values were provided; no much bigger clone lies one nucleotide off. Enrolling through a virtual design, the prospective study's participants ranged in age from about 18 to 89 years and lived across 24 United States geographic areas. To assign participants to cohorts, the prospective study relied on clinical history that participants themselves reported in a screening survey and a study questionnaire. A participant counted as exposed if, within 2 weeks of entering the study, that participant had been in contact with someone who had a PCR-confirmed or clinician-diagnosed COVID-19 case. Each participant in the prospective study had whole blood, serum and a nasopharyngeal or oropharyngeal swab collected by mobile phlebotomists. Additional blood draws and questionnaires over an approximately two-month period could optionally be provided by prospective study participants. Blood samples from the prospective study were shipped frozen or at room temperature prior to DNA extraction.

The germline V gene yields SGHRS for CDR1 and YFSETQ for CDR2. V and J are truncated by 7 bases and 9 bases respectively, leaving an intervening sequence of 13 bases. Inclusive of the bounding cysteine and phenylalanine, the CDR3 is 11 residues long. Just the 33-base CDR3 DNA is kept, in frame starting at base 1. The immunoSEQ Assay, a bias-controlled multiplex PCR, was used to amplify TCRbeta CDR3 regions from genomic DNA. The paper's data handling went like this. Within the assay, amplification of reference gene primers was used to estimate how many nucleated cells each sample contained. To quantify the absolute abundance of each unique TCRbeta CDR3 rearrangement, sequence reads were collapsed and filtered. Productive Simpson clonality was computed per sample as the square root of Simpson's diversity index over productive rearrangements. TCRdb stores this immuneACCESS table with in-frame sequences only. Part of the clones is absent; in the studies checked, under half of the shortfall reflects unresolved V genes, and no reason is known for the rest. That table furnishes V, J and clone size, whereas the DNA furnished D and trimming. The sample table shows over 250,000 clones, and roughly 80% are seen once. The ten largest account for 4.5% to 6% of the sample.

Recombination joined TRBV5-1 with TRBJ1-1; the D gene is unclear. This TCR was recovered from a man aged 35 to 55 who had been exposed to COVID-19. The source material was PBMCs or T cells enriched from blood (not recorded which). The DNA is as follows: TGCGCCAGCTCGAACAGAGAGCAAGCTTTCTTT. This translates into CASSNREQAFF.